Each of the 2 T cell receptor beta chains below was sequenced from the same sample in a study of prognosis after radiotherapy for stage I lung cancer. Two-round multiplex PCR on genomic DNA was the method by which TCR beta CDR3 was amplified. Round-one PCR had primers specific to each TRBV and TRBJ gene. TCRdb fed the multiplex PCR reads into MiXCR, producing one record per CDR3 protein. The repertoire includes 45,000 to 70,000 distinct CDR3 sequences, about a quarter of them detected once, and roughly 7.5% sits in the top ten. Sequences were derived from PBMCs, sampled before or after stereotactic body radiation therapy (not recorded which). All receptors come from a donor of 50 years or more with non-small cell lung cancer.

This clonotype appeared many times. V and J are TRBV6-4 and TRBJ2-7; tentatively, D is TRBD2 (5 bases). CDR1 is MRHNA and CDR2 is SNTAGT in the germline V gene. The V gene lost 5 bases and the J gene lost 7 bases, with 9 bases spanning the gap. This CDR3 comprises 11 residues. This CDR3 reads CASSYTGEQYF. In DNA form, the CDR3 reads TGTGCCAGCAGTTACACGGGGGAGCAGTACTTC.

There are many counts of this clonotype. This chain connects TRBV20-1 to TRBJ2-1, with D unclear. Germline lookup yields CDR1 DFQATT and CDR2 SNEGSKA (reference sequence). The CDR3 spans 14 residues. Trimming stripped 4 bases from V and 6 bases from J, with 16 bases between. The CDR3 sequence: CSAMPLGKSNEQFF. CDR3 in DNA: TGCAGTGCTATGCCGCTGGGGAAATCCAATGAGCAGTTCTTC.